This T cell receptor beta chain stems from a study of cytomegalovirus exposure and HLA in healthy donors. The wider study: A prior analysis found 117 million unique TCR beta sequences from around 180 million T cells. Study-wide findings and caveats: The sole available immune exposure information was CMV serostatus. The study designated 164 TCR beta chains cytomegalovirus-associated.

It was healthy bone marrow donors who served as donors. This clone was counted once. Its antigen remains unidentified. This CDR3 has 15 residues. Germline V gives CDR1 SGHRS, CDR2 YFSETQ. Trimming shortened V by 0 bases and J by 7 bases, and 16 bases separated the two germline ends. PCR was performed using 60 Vbeta and 13 Jbeta primers. Using immunoSEQ multiplex PCR, the repertoire was profiled, and TCRdb retains in-frame clones only, with some absent. The sample shows around 200,000 clones, around 83% of them seen only once. The receptor was derived from a girl aged 2 to 9 in good health and CMV-seropositive. Sequenced input: PBMCs. V gene TRBV5-1 combines with J gene TRBJ1-2, with a weak D call TRBD1 (5 bases). The CDR3 coding sequence is TGCGCCAGCAGCTTGGATTGGGACTCCCGCTGTGGCTACACCTTC. Amino acids: CASSLDWDSRCGYTF.